A selection of T cell receptor beta chains follows, all from one sample in a study of cytomegalovirus exposure and HLA in healthy donors. Method: immunoSEQ multiplex PCR; TCRdb's copy keeps in-frame clones and lacks some. The table includes 200,000 to 250,000 clones, about nine tenths detected once. Sequencing was performed on PBMCs. The source of these receptors is a young woman in good health and CMV-seropositive. CDR3s include the opening cysteine and the closing phenylalanine or tryptophan. Each record gives: V gene, J gene, D gene, clone size, CDR3 length, CDR3 DNA, CDR3 protein. D genes are given only for firm matches. Size is omitted from some rows. Given values are once, few, many or a class for expanded clones.

>TRBV29-1|TRBJ2-7|.|.|13
TGCAGCGTCGATACAGGGGGGGCGGGCGAGCAGTACTTC
CSVDTGGAGEQYF
>TRBV19|TRBJ1-5|.|.|16
TGTGCCAGTAGTAATAGGGGGTGGGACGGCAATCAGCCCCAGCATTTT
CASSNRGWDGNQPQHF
>TRBV2|TRBJ1-5|.|.|16
TGTGCCAGCAGTGAGCAGGGGTGGGTTAGCAATCAGCCCCAGCATTTT
CASSEQGWVSNQPQHF
>TRBV10-2|TRBJ1-1|.|few|13
TGCGCCAGCAGTGGGGGGGACTCTCGTGAAGCTTTCTTT
CASSGGDSREAFF
>TRBV5-1|TRBJ2-3|TRBD2|.|16
TGCGCCAGCAGCACCACTAGCGGGAGTTACACAGATACGCAGTATTTT
CASSTTSGSYTDTQYF
>TRBV19|TRBJ2-7|.|.|16
TGTGCCAGTAGTCTAGGGCGGGACAGTCCCTCCTACGAGCAGTACTTC
CASSLGRDSPSYEQYF
>TRBV7-9|TRBJ2-7|.|.|15
TGTGCCAGCAGCTTAGATCGGACTGCTATCTACGAGCAGTACTTC
CASSLDRTAIYEQYF
>TRBV20-1|TRBJ1-1|.|.|11
TGCAGTGCTAGGGGCCCAACGGGGGCTTTCTTT
CSARGPTGAFF
>TRBV5-6|TRBJ2-1|TRBD1|.|16
TGTGCCAGCAGCCCGGACATGGACAGGGTCCACAATGAGCAGTTCTTC
CASSPDMDRVHNEQFF
>TRBV2|TRBJ2-6|.|.|16
TGTGCCAGCAGTGCTTGGCAGAACTCTGGGGCCAACGTCCTGACTTTC
CASSAWQNSGANVLTF
>TRBV7-3|TRBJ2-3|.|.|13
TGTGCCAGCAGTGTAGCCGGCACAGATACGCAGTATTTT
CASSVAGTDTQYF
>TRBV11-2|TRBJ2-3|TRBD2|.|15
TGTGCCAGCAGCTCGGGACTAGTGGGCACAGATACGCAGTATTTT
CASSSGLVGTDTQYF
>TRBV7-3|TRBJ2-5|.|.|16
TGTGCCAGCAGCCATCCCAGGGTGGGTGGGGAAGAGACCCAGTACTTC
CASSHPRVGGEETQYF
>TRBV7-9|TRBJ2-2|.|once|15
TGTGCCAGCAGCCCCACCGGACTTCTCACCGGGGAGCTGTTTTTT
CASSPTGLLTGELFF
>TRBV7-3|TRBJ1-1|.|.|13
TGTGCCAGCAGCTTAAACGGGGGTGTGGGGGCTTTCTTT
CASSLNGGVGAFF
>TRBV29-1|TRBJ2-5|TRBD2|.|14
TGCAGCGTTCCAACTAGCGGGAGGGGGGAGACCCAGTACTTC
CSVPTSGRGETQYF
>TRBV7-7|TRBJ2-1|TRBD1|.|15
TGTGCCAGCTCCTATTCCGGGACAGGGAAAAATGAGCAGTTCTTC
CASSYSGTGKNEQFF
>TRBV5-1|TRBJ1-1|.|few|15
TGCGCCAGCAGCTTGGACCAAGGGGCTGGGTATAAAGCTTTCTTT
CASSLDQGAGYKAFF
>TRBV5-1|TRBJ1-5|TRBD1|once|15
TGCGCCAGCAGCTTGTCGGACAGGGAAAATCAGCCCCAGCATTTT
CASSLSDRENQPQHF
>TRBV30|TRBJ1-2|TRBD1|.|13
TGTGCCTGGAGTGAGGACAGGGGGGGCGGCTACACCTTC
CAWSEDRGGGYTF
>TRBV28|TRBJ2-7|.|.|10
TGTGCCAGCAGCAACTACGAGCAGTACTTC
CASSNYEQYF
>TRBV29-1|TRBJ2-1|TRBD1|.|14
TGCAGCGTTGATAACAGGGGCGCCGACAATGAGCAGTTCTTC
CSVDNRGADNEQFF
>TRBV10-1|TRBJ2-7|.|.|14
TGCGCCAGCAGCGGTCCGGGGAGTAACTACGAGCAGTACTTC
CASSGPGSNYEQYF
>TRBV9|TRBJ2-1|TRBD1|.|12
TGTGCCAGAGCAGGGGGAGTCAAGGAGCAGTTCTTC
CARAGGVKEQFF
>TRBV7-9|TRBJ2-1|TRBD2|.|13
TGTGCCAGCAGCCGAAGCGGGACGGGTGAGCAGTTCTTC
CASSRSGTGEQFF
>TRBV19|TRBJ2-1|TRBD2|.|19
TGTGCCAGTAGTCAGTTAGCACTAGCGGGAGTAGTCAGCTACAATGAGCAGTTCTTC
CASSQLALAGVVSYNEQFF
>TRBV7-2|TRBJ1-4|TRBD1|once|15
TGTGCCAGCAGCTTTGTTCGGGACAGCTATGAAAAACTGTTTTTT
CASSFVRDSYEKLFF
>TRBV2|TRBJ1-5|.|.|15
TGTGCCAGCAGAGACGGGACATTTAGCAATCAGCCCCAGCATTTT
CASRDGTFSNQPQHF
>TRBV15|TRBJ2-7|.|.|12
TGTGCCACCAGTCCAGACTCCTACGAGCAGTACTTC
CATSPDSYEQYF
>TRBV30|TRBJ1-1|.|once|15
TGTGCCTGGAGGGCCCTTCGGGGGAAGAGGACTGAAGCTTTCTTT
CAWRALRGKRTEAFF
>TRBV25-1|TRBJ2-7|TRBD2|few|15
TGTGCCAGCAGCTCTAGCGGGAGGTCACCCTACGAGCAGTACTTC
CASSSSGRSPYEQYF
>TRBV7-9|TRBJ2-5|.|.|15
TGTGCCAGCAGACACCCTACGGGGGTCCAAGAGACCCAGTACTTC
CASRHPTGVQETQYF
>TRBV19|TRBJ1-1|TRBD1|.|13
TGTGCCAGTATTCGACAGGGTAACACTGAAGCTTTCTTT
CASIRQGNTEAFF
>TRBV4-1|TRBJ1-1|TRBD1|.|12
TGCGCCAGCAGCGGACAGGGGATTGAAGCTTTCTTT
CASSGQGIEAFF
>TRBV4-1|TRBJ2-1|.|.|12
TGCGCCAGCAGCCAAGAATCCCGGGAATGGTTCTTC
CASSQESREWFF
>TRBV27|TRBJ1-5|TRBD1|.|17
TGTGCCAGCAGTTTAGGGACAGGGGCGAGGGTCAATCAGCCCCAGCATTTT
CASSLGTGARVNQPQHF
>TRBV19|TRBJ1-2|TRBD1|.|16
TGTGCCAGTAGACCGGACAGGGGGCCCTTATACTATGGCTACACCTTC
CASRPDRGPLYYGYTF
>TRBV4-1|TRBJ2-3|TRBD1|.|17
TGCGCCAGCAGCGGGGACAGGGGAAGAAGGAGCACAGATACGCAGTATTTT
CASSGDRGRRSTDTQYF
>TRBV6-5|TRBJ1-1|TRBD1|.|16
TGTGCCAGCAGTTACTCGATTGACAGGGGGAACACTGAAGCTTTCTTT
CASSYSIDRGNTEAFF
>TRBV9|TRBJ2-1|.|.|13
TGTGCCAGCCAGAGAGGGAGCTACAATGAGCAGTTCTTC
CASQRGSYNEQFF
>TRBV27|TRBJ2-7|.|.|13
TGTGCCAGCGGGGCCTTCCGATATCTCGAGCAGTACTTC
CASGAFRYLEQYF
>TRBV28|TRBJ1-2|TRBD1|.|18
TGTGCCAGCAGTTTCGACAGGGGTAGTCCAAGGGCTAACTATGGCTACACCTTC
CASSFDRGSPRANYGYTF
>TRBV7-9|TRBJ1-3|TRBD1|.|14
TGTGCCAGCAGCCTAGGGACAGTTAGAAACACCATATATTTT
CASSLGTVRNTIYF
>TRBV29-1|TRBJ2-7|TRBD1|.|13
TGCAGCGCCTATGCTGGGACAGGGACCGAGCAGTACTTC
CSAYAGTGTEQYF
>TRBV18|TRBJ2-1|TRBD2|.|15
TGTGCCAGCTCACAAGAGCGGGAGTTCTACAATGAGCAGTTCTTC
CASSQEREFYNEQFF
>TRBV7-6|TRBJ1-1|TRBD1|.|17
TGTGCCAGCAGCTCCCTTCCGGGACAGGGAACTTCCACTGAAGCTTTCTTT
CASSSLPGQGTSTEAFF
>TRBV7-2|TRBJ2-7|TRBD1|.|14
TGTGCCAGCAGCCCTCAACAGGGGGCTGGCGAGCAGTACTTC
CASSPQQGAGEQYF
>TRBV27|TRBJ1-1|.|.|13
TGTGCCAGCAGTCCAGCGGCGGGAGCTGAAGCTTTCTTT
CASSPAAGAEAFF
>TRBV6-1|TRBJ1-5|.|.|16
TGTGCCAGCAGTGAAGTCTACTCGAGGAGCAATCAGCCCCAGCATTTT
CASSEVYSRSNQPQHF